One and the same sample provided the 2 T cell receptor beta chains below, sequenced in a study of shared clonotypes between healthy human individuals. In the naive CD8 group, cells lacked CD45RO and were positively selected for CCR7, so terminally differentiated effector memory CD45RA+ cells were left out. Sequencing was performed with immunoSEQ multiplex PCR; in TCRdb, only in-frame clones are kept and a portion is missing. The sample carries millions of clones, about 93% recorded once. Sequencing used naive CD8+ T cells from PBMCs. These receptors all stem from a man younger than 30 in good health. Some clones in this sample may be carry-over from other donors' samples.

The CDR3 nucleotides read TGTGCCAGCAGTCTGACCCCCGGGACAGTGTCCTACGAGCAGTACTTC. It encodes CASSLTPGTVSYEQYF. V and J are TRBV28 and TRBJ2-7; 7 positions match TRBD1. The CDR3 consists of 16 residues. The V gene end was trimmed by 5 bases and the J gene end by 1 base; junction bases not matched to a gene: 11. The germline V gene encodes CDR1 MDHEN and CDR2 SYDVKM. The full variable domain, completed using reference TRBV28 and TRBJ2-7, is DVKVTQSSRYLVKRTGEKVFLECVQDMDHENMFWYRQDPGLGLRLIYFSYDVKMKEKGDIPEGYSVSREKKERFSLILESASTNQTSMYLCASSLTPGTVSYEQYFGPGTRLTVT.

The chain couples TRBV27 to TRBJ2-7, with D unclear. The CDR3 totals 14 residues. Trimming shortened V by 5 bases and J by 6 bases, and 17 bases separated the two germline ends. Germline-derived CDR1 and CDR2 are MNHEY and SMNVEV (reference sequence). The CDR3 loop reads CASSPHHLMGEQYF. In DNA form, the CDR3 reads TGTGCCAGCAGTCCCCATCACTTGATGGGCGAGCAGTACTTC.